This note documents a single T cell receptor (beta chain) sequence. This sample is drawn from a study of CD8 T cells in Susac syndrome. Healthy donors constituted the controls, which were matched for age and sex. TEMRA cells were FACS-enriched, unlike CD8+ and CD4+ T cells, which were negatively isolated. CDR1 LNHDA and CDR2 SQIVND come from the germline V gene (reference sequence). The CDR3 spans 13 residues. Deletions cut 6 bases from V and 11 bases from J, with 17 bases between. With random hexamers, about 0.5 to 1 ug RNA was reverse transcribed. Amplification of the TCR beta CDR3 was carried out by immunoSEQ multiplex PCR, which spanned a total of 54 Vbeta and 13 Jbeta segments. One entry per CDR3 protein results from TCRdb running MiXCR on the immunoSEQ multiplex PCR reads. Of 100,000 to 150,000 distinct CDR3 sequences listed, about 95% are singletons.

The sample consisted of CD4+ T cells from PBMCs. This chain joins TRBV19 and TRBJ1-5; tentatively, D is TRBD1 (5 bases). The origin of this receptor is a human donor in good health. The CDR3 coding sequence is TGTGCCAGTAGCACCGACGGGGGACTGGCCCAGCATTTT. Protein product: CASSTDGGLAQHF.